The rows below give T cell receptor beta chains drawn from one sample of a study of blood T cell repertoires in COVID-19. Repertoires were generated with immunoSEQ multiplex PCR, while TCRdb's copy carries only in-frame clones and drops some. Counted here are 150,000 to 200,000 clones, around 90% occurring once; the ten biggest clones make up around 8.9%. The material sequenced was PBMCs or T cells enriched from blood (not recorded which). Receptors were obtained from a young woman who had recovered from COVID-19. The CDR3 runs from the conserved cysteine through the conserved F or W. A D gene is named only where the DNA matches it firmly. The size field is filled for only some rows; it gives once, few, many or a size class.

j_call d_call clone_size v_call cdr3_aa cdr3_nt
TRBJ1-2 TRBD1 NA TRBV5-1 CASGPGQQDYGYTF TGCGCCAGCGGTCCGGGACAGCAAGACTATGGCTACACCTTC
TRBJ1-2 TRBD1 NA TRBV5-1 CASSLDGQAYYGYTF TGCGCCAGCAGCTTGGACGGACAGGCCTACTATGGCTACACCTTC
TRBJ2-3 TRBD2 NA TRBV5-1 CASSSGLRGGLNTQYF TGCGCCAGCAGCTCTGGTTTGCGGGGGGGCCTTAATACGCAGTATTTT
TRBJ1-5 NA NA TRBV27 CASSPTGLIKPQHF TGTGCCAGCAGCCCTACAGGGTTGATCAAGCCCCAGCATTTT
TRBJ2-5 NA NA TRBV2 CASRLQTSGETQYF TGTGCCAGCAGGTTACAAACCTCCGGGGAGACCCAGTACTTC
TRBJ2-3 TRBD2 NA TRBV10-3 CAISVIAGGSTDTQYF TGTGCCATCAGTGTCATAGCGGGGGGTAGCACAGATACGCAGTATTTT
TRBJ1-2 NA NA TRBV3-1/TRBV3-2 CASSQGGSGNGYTF TGTGCCAGCAGCCAGGGAGGGTCGGGGAATGGCTACACCTTC
TRBJ1-3 TRBD1 once TRBV9 CASSARQGQSSGNTIYF TGTGCCAGCAGCGCACGACAGGGTCAAAGCTCTGGAAACACCATATATTTT
TRBJ1-2 TRBD1 NA TRBV7-3 CASSPGTGVYGYTF TGTGCCAGCAGTCCCGGGACAGGGGTCTATGGCTACACCTTC
TRBJ1-2 NA NA TRBV30 CAWSPGFSGYTF TGTGCCTGGAGTCCAGGGTTTTCTGGCTACACCTTC
TRBJ2-5 NA NA TRBV9 CASSPPGDNLETQYF TGTGCCAGCAGCCCCCCCGGTGATAATTTAGAGACCCAGTACTTC
TRBJ1-5 NA NA TRBV15 CATSRDLGVGQPQHF TGTGCCACCAGCAGAGATCTAGGGGTTGGTCAGCCCCAGCATTTT
TRBJ2-1 TRBD2 NA TRBV6-5 CASRGTSDHEQFF TGTGCCAGCAGGGGGACTAGCGATCATGAGCAGTTCTTC
TRBJ1-1 TRBD1 NA TRBV7-3 CASSLSITGTGKAFF TGTGCCAGCAGCTTAAGCATTACCGGGACAGGGAAAGCTTTCTTT
TRBJ1-2 NA NA TRBV2 CASSEEVRLRTF TGTGCCAGCAGTGAAGAGGTCAGGCTACGGACCTTC
TRBJ1-2 TRBD1 NA TRBV19 CASSIGQGYGYTF TGTGCCAGTAGTATCGGACAGGGATATGGCTACACCTTC
TRBJ1-6 TRBD1 NA TRBV18 CASSRTGNNSPLHF TGTGCCAGCTCACGGACAGGGAATAATTCACCCCTCCACTTT
TRBJ2-2 TRBD1 NA TRBV19 CASSIQGVVTGELFF TGTGCCAGTAGTATACAGGGGGTAGTAACCGGGGAGCTGTTTTTT
TRBJ2-3 NA NA TRBV5-1 CASNGGFTDTQYF TGCGCCAGTAACGGGGGATTCACAGATACGCAGTATTTT
TRBJ1-1 TRBD1 NA TRBV5-5 CASSLGAGGTEAFF TGTGCCAGCAGCTTGGGTGCAGGGGGGACTGAAGCTTTCTTT
TRBJ1-3 NA NA TRBV10-3 CAIRRDGGSGNTIYF TGTGCCATCAGGAGGGACGGGGGTTCTGGAAACACCATATATTTT
TRBJ2-2 NA NA TRBV10-3 CAISEYVSGMSSTGELFF TGTGCCATCAGTGAGTACGTTAGCGGCATGAGTTCCACCGGGGAGCTGTTTTTT
TRBJ2-3 TRBD2 NA TRBV7-9 CASSQALAATDTQYF TGTGCCAGCAGCCAGGCCCTAGCGGCCACAGATACGCAGTATTTT
TRBJ2-3 TRBD2 NA TRBV9 CASSVGGGAGTDTQYF TGTGCCAGCAGCGTCGGCGGGGGGGCTGGAACAGATACGCAGTATTTT
TRBJ2-5 NA NA TRBV10-3 CAISERGAQETQYF TGTGCCATCAGTGAGCGGGGGGCTCAAGAGACCCAGTACTTC
TRBJ2-1 TRBD2 NA TRBV24-1 CATSDHQLAGGPYEQFF TGTGCCACCAGTGATCACCAACTAGCGGGGGGGCCATATGAGCAGTTCTTC
TRBJ2-3 TRBD1 NA TRBV19 CASSPTGERTDTQYF TGTGCCAGTAGTCCGACAGGGGAAAGAACAGATACGCAGTATTTT
TRBJ1-4 NA NA TRBV10-3 CAISEGVGEKLFF TGTGCCATCAGTGAAGGGGTGGGGGAAAAACTGTTTTTT
TRBJ2-1 NA NA TRBV27 CASSFTSPHNEQFF TGTGCCAGCAGTTTCACATCTCCCCACAATGAGCAGTTCTTC
TRBJ2-1 NA NA TRBV3-1/TRBV3-2 CASSLSGGSSYNEQFF TGTGCCAGCAGCCTGAGTGGGGGGAGCTCCTACAATGAGCAGTTCTTC
TRBJ2-7 NA once TRBV7-8 CASSDIDAGTFYEQYF TGTGCCAGCAGCGATATCGACGCGGGGACCTTCTACGAGCAGTACTTC
TRBJ1-1 NA NA TRBV18 CASSPAENTEAFF TGTGCCAGCTCCCCAGCGGAGAACACTGAAGCTTTCTTT
TRBJ2-5 NA NA TRBV9 CASSVGQRQEGGQYF TGTGCCAGCAGCGTAGGACAGCGACAAGAAGGGGGCCAGTACTTC
TRBJ1-1 NA NA TRBV14 CASSVIDSGEAFF TGTGCCAGCAGCGTAATAGACAGTGGTGAAGCTTTCTTT
TRBJ2-2 NA NA TRBV28 CASSSGTRDTGELFF TGTGCCAGCAGTTCGGGCACCAGGGACACCGGGGAGCTGTTTTTT
TRBJ2-3 NA NA TRBV9 CASSGSYTDTQYF TGTGCCAGCAGCGGGAGCTACACAGATACGCAGTATTTT
TRBJ2-7 TRBD1 NA TRBV7-2 CASSSWTGKTTYEQYF TGTGCCAGCAGCTCCTGGACAGGGAAGACCACCTACGAGCAGTACTTC
TRBJ2-7 TRBD1 NA TRBV29-1 CSVRDSSYEQYF TGCAGCGTAAGGGACAGTTCCTACGAGCAGTACTTC
TRBJ1-5 NA NA TRBV30 CAWSGGFSNQPQHF TGTGCCTGGAGCGGAGGTTTTAGCAATCAGCCCCAGCATTTT
TRBJ2-1 TRBD2 NA TRBV6-1 CASSDLAGYNEQFF TGTGCCAGCAGTGACCTAGCGGGGTACAATGAGCAGTTCTTC
TRBJ2-1 TRBD1 NA TRBV7-2 CASRPGGIAGAYNEQFF TGTGCCAGCAGACCAGGGGGAATTGCAGGGGCCTACAATGAGCAGTTCTTC
TRBJ2-1 TRBD2 NA TRBV7-6 CASSLRAGGAIGSYNEQFF TGTGCCAGCAGCTTACGAGCGGGGGGGGCAATAGGGTCCTACAATGAGCAGTTCTTC
TRBJ2-1 TRBD1 NA TRBV6-5 CASRFGQGYNEQFF TGTGCCAGCAGGTTCGGACAGGGCTACAATGAGCAGTTCTTC
TRBJ2-1 TRBD1 NA TRBV15 CATSTRTGTGAYNEQFF TGTGCCACCAGCACACGCACCGGGACAGGGGCCTACAATGAGCAGTTCTTC
TRBJ1-1 NA NA TRBV11-2 CASSLWGLAQNTEAFF TGTGCCAGCAGCTTATGGGGGCTGGCGCAAAACACTGAAGCTTTCTTT
TRBJ1-1 NA NA TRBV30 CAWSVESNTEAFF TGTGCCTGGAGTGTGGAGTCGAACACTGAAGCTTTCTTT